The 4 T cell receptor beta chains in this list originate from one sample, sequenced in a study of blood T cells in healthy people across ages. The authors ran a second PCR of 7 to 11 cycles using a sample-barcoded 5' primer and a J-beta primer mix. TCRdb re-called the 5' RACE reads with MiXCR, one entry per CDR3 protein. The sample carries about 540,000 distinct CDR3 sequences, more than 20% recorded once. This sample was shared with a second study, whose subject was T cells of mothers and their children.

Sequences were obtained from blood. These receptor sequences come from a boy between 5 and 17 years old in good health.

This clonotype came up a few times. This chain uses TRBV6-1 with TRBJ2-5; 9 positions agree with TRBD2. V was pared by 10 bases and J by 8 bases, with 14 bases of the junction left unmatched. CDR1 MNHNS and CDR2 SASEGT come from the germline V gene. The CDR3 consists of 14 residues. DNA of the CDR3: TGTGCCACTGTCCCAACTAGCGGGTCCTCAACCCAGTACTTC. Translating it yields CATVPTSGSSTQYF.

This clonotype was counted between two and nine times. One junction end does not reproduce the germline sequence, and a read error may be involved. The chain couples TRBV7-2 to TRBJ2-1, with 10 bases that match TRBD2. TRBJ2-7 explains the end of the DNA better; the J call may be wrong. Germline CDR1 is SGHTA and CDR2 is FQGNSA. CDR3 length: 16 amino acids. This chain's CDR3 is CASSLASGRAQYEQYF. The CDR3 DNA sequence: TGTGCTAGCAGCTTAGCCAGCGGGAGGGCCCAGTACGAGCAGTACTTC.

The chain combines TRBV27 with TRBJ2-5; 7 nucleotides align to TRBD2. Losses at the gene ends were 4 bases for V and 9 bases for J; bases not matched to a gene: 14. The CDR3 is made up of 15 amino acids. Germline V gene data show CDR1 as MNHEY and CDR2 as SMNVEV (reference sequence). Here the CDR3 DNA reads TGTGCCAGCAGTTATGGGGGAGGGCTAATTGGGGCCCAGTACTTC. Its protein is CASSYGGGLIGAQYF.

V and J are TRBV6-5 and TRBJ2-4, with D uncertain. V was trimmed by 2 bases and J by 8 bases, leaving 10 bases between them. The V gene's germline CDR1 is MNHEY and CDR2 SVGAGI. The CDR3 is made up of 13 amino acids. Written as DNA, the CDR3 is TGTGCCAGCAGTTACAACTATCGCCACATTCAGTACTTC. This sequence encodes CASSYNYRHIQYF.